This T cell receptor beta chain was recovered during a study of blood T cell repertoires in COVID-19. Study in general: Both acute and convalescent COVID-19 samples were obtained from the United States, Italy and Spain. Sample material is recorded as cDNA or gDNA derived from T cells, B-cell-depleted T cells, or PBMCs.

In the authors' methods: Reference gene primer amplification yielded estimated nucleated cell counts. Sequencing used immunoSEQ multiplex PCR; TCRdb keeps in-frame clones, though not all of them. That table furnishes V, J and clone size, whereas the DNA furnished D and trimming. The sample shows some 280,000 clones, around 85% of them seen only once. CDR1 and CDR2 (germline): SGHDT, YYEEEE. The CDR3 length is 14 residues. V dropped 4 bases and J dropped 4 bases, with 11 bases sitting between them. This clonotype originated in a woman in her forties or fifties with active or convalescent COVID-19. The chain uses TRBV5-6 and TRBJ1-4; D not certain. The sample consisted of peripheral blood. Here the CDR3 DNA reads TGTGCCAGCAGCCCGGCAGGAATTAATGAAAAACTGTTTTTT. This codes for CASSPAGINEKLFF.